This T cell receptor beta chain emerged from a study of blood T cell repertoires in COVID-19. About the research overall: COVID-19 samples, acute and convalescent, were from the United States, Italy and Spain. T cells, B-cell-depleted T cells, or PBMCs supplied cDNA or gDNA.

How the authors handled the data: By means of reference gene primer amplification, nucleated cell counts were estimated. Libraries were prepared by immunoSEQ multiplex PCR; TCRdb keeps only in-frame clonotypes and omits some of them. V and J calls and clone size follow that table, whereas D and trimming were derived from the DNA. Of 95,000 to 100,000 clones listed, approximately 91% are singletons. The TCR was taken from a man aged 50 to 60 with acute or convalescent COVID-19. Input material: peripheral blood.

The DNA for the CDR3 is TGTGCCAGCAGCGTCCGGGAGGGGAGAGGGACCGGGGAGCTGTTTTTT. Translating gives CASSVREGRGTGELFF. The genes are TRBV9 and TRBJ2-2; 8 positions agree with TRBD2. CDR3 length equals 16 residues. Losses at the gene ends were 2 bases for V and 5 bases for J; bases not matched to a gene: 8. Germline CDR1 is SGDLS and CDR2 is YYNGEE. Using reference TRBV9 and TRBJ2-2 for the parts outside the CDR3, the full variable domain is DSGVTQTPKHLITATGQRVTLRCSPRSGDLSVYWYQQSLDQGLQFLIQYYNGEERAKGNILERFSAQQFPDLHSELNLSSLELGDSALYFCASSVREGRGTGELFFGEGSRLTVL.